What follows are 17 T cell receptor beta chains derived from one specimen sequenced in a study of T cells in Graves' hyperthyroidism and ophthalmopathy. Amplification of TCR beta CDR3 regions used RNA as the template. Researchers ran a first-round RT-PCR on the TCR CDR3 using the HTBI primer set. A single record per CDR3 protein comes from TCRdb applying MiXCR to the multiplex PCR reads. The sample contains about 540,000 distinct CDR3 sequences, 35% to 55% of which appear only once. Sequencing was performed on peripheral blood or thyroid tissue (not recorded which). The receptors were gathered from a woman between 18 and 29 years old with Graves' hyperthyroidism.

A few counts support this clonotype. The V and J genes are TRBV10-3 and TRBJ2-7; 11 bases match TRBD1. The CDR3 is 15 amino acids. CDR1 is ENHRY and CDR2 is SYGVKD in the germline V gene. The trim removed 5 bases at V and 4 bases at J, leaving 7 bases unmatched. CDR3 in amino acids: CAISPSGTGGYEQYF. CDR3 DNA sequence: TGTGCCATCAGTCCCTCCGGGACAGGGGGGTACGAGCAGTACTTC.

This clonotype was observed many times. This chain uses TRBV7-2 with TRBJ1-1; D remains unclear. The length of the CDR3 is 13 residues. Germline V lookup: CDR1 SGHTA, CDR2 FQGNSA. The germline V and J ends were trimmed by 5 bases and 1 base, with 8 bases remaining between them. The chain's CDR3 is CASSPIWNTEAFF. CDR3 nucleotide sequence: TGTGCCAGCAGCCCAATCTGGAACACTGAAGCTTTCTTT.

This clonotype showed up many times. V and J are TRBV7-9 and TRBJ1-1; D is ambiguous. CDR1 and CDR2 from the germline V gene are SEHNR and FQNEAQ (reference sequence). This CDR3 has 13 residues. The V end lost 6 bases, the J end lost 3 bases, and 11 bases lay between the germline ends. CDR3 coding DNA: TGTGCCAGCAGACGGGCCCAGTACACTGAAGCTTTCTTT. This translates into CASRRAQYTEAFF. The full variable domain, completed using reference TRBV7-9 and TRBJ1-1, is DTGVSQNPRHKITKRGQNVTFRCDPISEHNRLYWYRQTLGQGPEFLTYFQNEAQLEKSRLLSDRFSAERPKGSFSTLEIQRTEQGDSAMYLCASRRAQYTEAFFGQGTRLTVV.

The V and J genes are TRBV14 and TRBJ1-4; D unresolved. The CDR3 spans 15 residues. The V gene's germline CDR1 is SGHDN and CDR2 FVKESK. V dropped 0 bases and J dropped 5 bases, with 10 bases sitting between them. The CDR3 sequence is CASSQDGRPNEKLFF. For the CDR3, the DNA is TGTGCCAGCAGCCAAGATGGCAGGCCAAATGAAAAACTGTTTTTT. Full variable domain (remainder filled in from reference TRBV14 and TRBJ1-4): EAGVTQFPSHSVIEKGQTVTLRCDPISGHDNLYWYRRVMGKEIKFLLHFVKESKQDESGMPNNRFLAERTGGTYSTLKVQPAELEDSGVYFCASSQDGRPNEKLFFGSGTQLSVL.

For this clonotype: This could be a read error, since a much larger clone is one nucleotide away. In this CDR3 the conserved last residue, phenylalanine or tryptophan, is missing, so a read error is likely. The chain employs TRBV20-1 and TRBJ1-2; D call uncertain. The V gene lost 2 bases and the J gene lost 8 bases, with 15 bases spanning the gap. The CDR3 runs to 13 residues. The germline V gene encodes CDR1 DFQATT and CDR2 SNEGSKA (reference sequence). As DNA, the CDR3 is TGCAGTGCTAGATCGTTCAGCTTAAGCGGCTACACCCTC. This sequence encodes CSARSFSLSGYTL.

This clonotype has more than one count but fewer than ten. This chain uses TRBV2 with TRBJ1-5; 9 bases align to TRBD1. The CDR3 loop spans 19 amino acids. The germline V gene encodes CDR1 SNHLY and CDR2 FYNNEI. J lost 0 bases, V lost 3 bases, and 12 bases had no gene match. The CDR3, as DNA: TGTGCCAGCAGTGACGACTGGACAGGGGAGGCTTATAGCAATCAGCCCCAGCATTTT. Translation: CASSDDWTGEAYSNQPQHF.

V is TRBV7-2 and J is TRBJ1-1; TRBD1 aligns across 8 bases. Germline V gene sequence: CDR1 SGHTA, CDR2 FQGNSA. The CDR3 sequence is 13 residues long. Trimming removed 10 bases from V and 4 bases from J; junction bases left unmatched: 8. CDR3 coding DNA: TGTGCCAAAGAATACGGGACAGGCACTGAAGCTTTCTTT. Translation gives CAKEYGTGTEAFF.

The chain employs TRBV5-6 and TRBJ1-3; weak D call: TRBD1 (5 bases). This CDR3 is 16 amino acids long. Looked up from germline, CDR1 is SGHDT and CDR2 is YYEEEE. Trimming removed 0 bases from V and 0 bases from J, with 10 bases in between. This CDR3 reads CASSLEADSSGNTIYF. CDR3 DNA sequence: TGTGCCAGCAGCTTGGAAGCCGACAGCTCTGGAAACACCATATATTTT.

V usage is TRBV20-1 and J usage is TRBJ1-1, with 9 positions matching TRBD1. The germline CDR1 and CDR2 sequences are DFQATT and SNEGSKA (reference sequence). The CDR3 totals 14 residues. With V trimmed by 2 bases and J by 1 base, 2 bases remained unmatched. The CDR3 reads CSARTGGANTEAFF. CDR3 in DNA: TGCAGTGCTAGAACAGGGGGCGCGAACACTGAAGCTTTCTTT.

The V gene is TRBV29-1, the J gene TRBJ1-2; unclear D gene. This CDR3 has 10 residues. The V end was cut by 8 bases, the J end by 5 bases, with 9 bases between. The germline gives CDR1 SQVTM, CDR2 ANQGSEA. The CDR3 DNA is TGCAGCCGGAGCTCGTATGGCTACACCTTC. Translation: CSRSSYGYTF.

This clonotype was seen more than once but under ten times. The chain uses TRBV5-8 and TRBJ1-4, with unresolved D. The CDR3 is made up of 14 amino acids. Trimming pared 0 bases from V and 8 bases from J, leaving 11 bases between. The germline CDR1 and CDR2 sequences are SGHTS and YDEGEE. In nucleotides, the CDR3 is TGTGCCAGCAGCTTGGTGGGGATTGACGAAAAACTGTTTTTT. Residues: CASSLVGIDEKLFF. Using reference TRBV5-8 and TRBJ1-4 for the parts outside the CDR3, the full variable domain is EAGVTQSPTHLIKTRGQQATLRCSPISGHTSVYWYQQALGLGLQFLLWYDEGEERNRGNFPPRFSGRQFPNYSSELNVNALELEDSALYLCASSLVGIDEKLFFGSGTQLSVL.

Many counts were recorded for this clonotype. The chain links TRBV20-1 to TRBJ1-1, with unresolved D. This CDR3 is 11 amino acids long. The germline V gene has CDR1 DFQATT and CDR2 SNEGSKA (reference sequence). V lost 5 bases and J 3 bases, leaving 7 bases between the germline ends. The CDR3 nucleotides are TGCAGTGCTTACTCATACACTGAAGCTTTCTTT. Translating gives CSAYSYTEAFF.

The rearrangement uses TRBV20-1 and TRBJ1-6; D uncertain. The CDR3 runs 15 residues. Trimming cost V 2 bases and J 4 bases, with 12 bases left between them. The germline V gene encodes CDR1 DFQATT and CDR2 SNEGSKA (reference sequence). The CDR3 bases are TGCAGTGCTAGACCTCCCGGGCCTTATAATTCACCCCTCCACTTT. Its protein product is CSARPPGPYNSPLHF.

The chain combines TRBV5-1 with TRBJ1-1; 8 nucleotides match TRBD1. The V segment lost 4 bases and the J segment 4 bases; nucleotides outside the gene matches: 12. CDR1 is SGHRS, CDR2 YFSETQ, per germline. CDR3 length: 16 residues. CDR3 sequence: CASSIGQGWVGTEAFF. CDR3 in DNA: TGCGCCAGCAGCATAGGACAGGGATGGGTAGGCACTGAAGCTTTCTTT.

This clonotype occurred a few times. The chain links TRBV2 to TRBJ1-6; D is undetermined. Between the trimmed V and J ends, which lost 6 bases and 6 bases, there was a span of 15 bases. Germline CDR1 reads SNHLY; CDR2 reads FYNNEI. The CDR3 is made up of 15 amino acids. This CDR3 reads CASSLPRVLNSPLHF. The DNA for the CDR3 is TGTGCCAGCAGCCTCCCCCGAGTTCTTAATTCACCCCTCCACTTT.

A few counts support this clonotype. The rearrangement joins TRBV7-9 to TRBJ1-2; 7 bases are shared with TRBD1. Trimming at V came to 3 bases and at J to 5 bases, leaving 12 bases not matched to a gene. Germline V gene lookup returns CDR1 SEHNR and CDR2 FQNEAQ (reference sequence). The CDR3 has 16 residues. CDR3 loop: CASSLGGQDIRYGYTF. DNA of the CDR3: TGTGCCAGCAGCTTGGGTGGACAGGACATCAGGTATGGCTACACCTTC.

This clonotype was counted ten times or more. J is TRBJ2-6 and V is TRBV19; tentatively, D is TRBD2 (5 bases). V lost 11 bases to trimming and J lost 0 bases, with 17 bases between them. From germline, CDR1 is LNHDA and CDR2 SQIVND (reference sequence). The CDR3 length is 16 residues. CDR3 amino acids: CACSRWENSGANVLTF. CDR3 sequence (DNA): TGTGCCTGCTCCCGATGGGAGAACTCTGGGGCCAACGTCCTGACTTTC.